The subject of this entry is one T cell receptor beta chain. Its specificity is unknown. The CDR3 sequence is 11 residues long. CDR1 SQVTM and CDR2 ANQGSEA come from the germline V gene. Trimming removed 2 bases at V and 1 base at J, with 2 bases between. The sample originates from a study of T cells in Graves' hyperthyroidism and ophthalmopathy. Study findings and constraints: Expanded thyroid clonotypes (above 0.001) were mostly also found in blood.

TCR beta CDR3 sequences were amplified from RNA transcripts. During a first-round RT-PCR of the TCR CDR3, the HTBI primer set was used. TCRdb re-derived calls from the multiplex PCR reads in MiXCR, one entry per CDR3 protein. The sample lists roughly 380,000 distinct CDR3 sequences; 14% were seen once. Specimen: blood. The TCR was taken from a woman in her sixties with Graves' hyperthyroidism. V and J are TRBV29-1 and TRBJ1-2; no reliable D call. CDR3 amino acids: CSVEINYGYTF. The CDR3 region has the DNA TGCAGCGTTGAAATTAACTATGGCTACACCTTC.